Detailed here is one T cell receptor beta chain. Trimming pared 4 bases from V and 6 bases from J, leaving 9 bases between. The CDR3 covers 13 residues. Per germline, CDR1 LGHDT and CDR2 YNNKEL (reference sequence). The record originates from a study of control samples from healthy donors and cancer patients. Measured with immunoSEQ multiplex PCR; TCRdb has only the in-frame clones, and not every one. Seen here are 51,000 or so clones, roughly 80% observed once, and the top ten hold 10%. The specimen sequenced was blood. This chain joins TRBV3-1 (or the pseudogene TRBV3-2) and TRBJ2-2; D may be TRBD1 (6 bases). This receptor was identified in a man between 65 and 85 years old in good health. The DNA of the CDR3 is TGTGCCAGCAGCCCTACAGGGCCCGGGGAGCTGTTTTTT. The encoded protein is CASSPTGPGELFF.